This T cell receptor (beta chain) was sequenced in a study of T cells in Graves' hyperthyroidism and ophthalmopathy. Study conclusions and caveats: Within blood appeared most thyroid clonotypes that had expanded above 0.001. Ophthalmopathy and stable hyperthyroidism were told apart by a 13 V-J model.

This clonotype came up many times. Its target is unknown. Patients were aged 18 to 65, had disease duration under 2 months, and had newly diagnosed hyperthyroidism. The study left out patients who had uncontrolled infection, other autoimmune disease, pregnancy or lactation. Using RNA transcripts as the source, TCR beta CDR3 regions were amplified. First-round RT-PCR targeting the TCR CDR3 was performed with the HTBI primer set. TCRdb redid the calling of the multiplex PCR reads with MiXCR, one entry per CDR3 protein. The sample has around 420,000 distinct CDR3 sequences, roughly an eighth seen once. Germline V gives CDR1 MNHNS, CDR2 SASEGT. Trimming cost V 9 bases and J 8 bases; bases outside gene matches: 6. CDR3 length equals 12 residues.

Input material: blood. V is TRBV6-1 and J is TRBJ2-1; 8 nucleotides line up with TRBD1. This clonotype was sampled from a young woman with Graves' hyperthyroidism. The DNA of the CDR3 is TGTGCCAGTAGACAGGGGCTCGATGAGCAGTTCTTC. This sequence encodes CASRQGLDEQFF.